This record covers a single T cell receptor (beta chain). This specimen comes from a study of control samples from healthy donors and cancer patients. The protocol was immunoSEQ multiplex PCR, while the TCRdb copy is restricted to in-frame clones and leaves out a portion. The sample holds roughly 81,000 clones, around 84% seen once. Germline CDR1 is LNHDA and CDR2 is SQIVND (reference sequence). V dropped 5 bases and J dropped 4 bases, with 15 bases sitting between them. The CDR3 extends over 14 amino acids. The sequencing input was PBMCs. This sequence was found in a man in his 60s with head and neck cancer. The rearrangement links TRBV19 to TRBJ2-7; D is tentatively TRBD1 or TRBD2 (5 bases each). For the CDR3, the DNA is TGTGCCAGTAGTTTGACAGAGAGGGTTTACGAGCAGTACTTC. As protein: CASSLTERVYEQYF. The whole variable domain, remainder taken from reference TRBV19 and TRBJ2-7, is DGGITQSPKYLFRKEGQNVTLSCEQNLNHDAMYWYRQDPGQGLRLIYYSQIVNDFQKGDIAEGYSVSREKKESFPLTVTSAQKNPTAFYLCASSLTERVYEQYFGPGTRLTVT.